This T cell receptor beta chain was sequenced during a study of T cell responses to AZD1222 COVID-19 vaccine. Profiling relied on immunoSEQ multiplex PCR, and the TCRdb table lists in-frame clones only, not all of them. Of about 120,000 clones in the sample, over 75% are singletons; the top ten hold 4% to 5%. J lost 8 bases, V lost 6 bases, and 7 bases had no gene match. The CDR3 is 14 residues long. Looked up from germline, CDR1 is SGHDN and CDR2 is FVKESK. Sequenced here: peripheral blood, sampled 28 days after the second dose of the MenACWY control vaccine. The gene calls are TRBV14 and TRBJ1-6, with TRBD1 matching over 7 bases. This receptor was identified in an adult who received the MenACWY meningococcal vaccine as a control. The CDR3: CASSRQGRYSPLHF. The CDR3 region has the DNA TGTGCCAGCAGTCGACAGGGCCGGTATTCACCCCTCCACTTT.